This T cell receptor (beta chain) was sequenced during a study of T cell responses to AZD1222 COVID-19 vaccine. Study-level points and caveats: It should be noted that donors were predominantly white British and more often female, and clonal diversity was possibly underestimated. Spike-wide vaccine-associated CD4 TCRs dominated at 160-218 and 743-854.

This table comes from immunoSEQ multiplex PCR, and its TCRdb copy is limited to in-frame clones, with some not included. Here the sample spans about 120,000 clones, approximately 90% being singletons. About this clone itself: Its matching antigen is unknown.

Germline values: CDR1 MNHNY, CDR2 SVGAGI (reference sequence). This CDR3 contains 14 residues. The ends were cut back, 6 bases at V and 3 bases at J, with 15 bases in the middle. The V gene is TRBV6-6, the J gene TRBJ2-7; tentatively, D is TRBD1 (6 bases). This clonotype was obtained from an adult in good health. Sequencing was performed on peripheral blood, taken on day 0 of AZD1222 vaccination. This CDR3 is CASRDTWDNYEQYF. CDR3 DNA sequence: TGTGCCAGCAGAGACACTTGGGACAACTACGAGCAGTACTTC.